This T cell receptor (beta chain) was profiled in a study of PD-L1 blockade in urothelial cancer. Study-level information: Atezolizumab (1,200 mg intravenously every 3 weeks) began in about 2014 for patients.

Time point defined: pretreatment peripheral blood. Synthetic spike-ins, TCR analog templates, were added into each PCR. Some clones are missing from TCRdb's copy, which holds only in-frame ones; the method was immunoSEQ multiplex PCR. The table includes roughly 100,000 clones, around 89% detected once. Germline V gene lookup returns CDR1 SGHTA and CDR2 FQGNSA. The CDR3 contains 12 residues. Trimming took 5 bases from V and 7 from J, leaving 11 bases between them. The rearrangement uses TRBV7-2 and TRBJ1-2; no reliable D call. The receptor was isolated from an elderly woman with urothelial cancer. Sequencing used PBMCs, obtained around atezolizumab (anti-PD-L1) treatment. CDR3: CASSLMGSGYTF. The CDR3 DNA is TGTGCCAGCAGCCTGATGGGGAGTGGCTACACCTTC.